The source of this T cell receptor beta chain is a study of response to subunit inactivated influenza vaccine. Findings and limits, study-wide: Authors suggested each seasonal flu vaccination may recruit only limited numbers of new T cells.

Details on this clonotype: The antigen is unknown.

TCRdb itself ran the RT-PCR reads through MiXCR, one entry per CDR3 protein. The table has 650,000 to 800,000 distinct CDR3 sequences, approximately 13% seen once. The V gene lost 3 bases and the J gene lost 2 bases, with 16 bases spanning the gap. Germline CDR1 MGHRA, CDR2 YSYEKL. The CDR3 consists of 16 residues. This receptor was taken from a man aged 50 to 59 who received an inactivated influenza vaccine. This sample comprised PBMCs from blood, obtained around two weeks before vaccination. The rearrangement joins TRBV4-1 to TRBJ1-2; D is perhaps TRBD1 (5 bases). CDR3 sequence: CASSHLGTERNYGYTF. CDR3 in DNA: TGCGCCAGCAGCCATCTTGGGACGGAAAGGAACTATGGCTACACCTTC.